The 14 T cell receptor beta chains below come from one sample, sequenced in a study of blood T cell repertoires in COVID-19. Sequencing was performed with immunoSEQ multiplex PCR; in TCRdb, only in-frame clones are kept and a portion is missing. The sample has some 31,000 clones, around 84% seen once. The sequencing input was peripheral blood. The receptors come from a human donor with acute or convalescent COVID-19. The donor label of this sample is uncertain.

J is TRBJ1-1 and V is TRBV19; no clear D. Germline V gene data show CDR1 as LNHDA and CDR2 as SQIVND (reference sequence). Deletions cut 7 bases from V and 1 base from J, with 13 bases between. CDR3 length equals 14 residues. The DNA for the CDR3 is TGTGCCAGTATCTATCGAGGGAGGAACACTGAAGCTTTCTTT. This gives the protein CASIYRGRNTEAFF.

This clone was detected a few times. The CDR3 nucleotides are TGTGCCAGCAGCTTCGGGGGGTATTCCTACGAGCAGTACTTC. Its translation is CASSFGGYSYEQYF. The chain has TRBV7-2 and TRBJ2-7; 7 bases line up with TRBD2. The J segment lost 1 base and the V segment lost 3 bases, leaving 3 bases of the junction unmatched. CDR3 size: 14 residues. Germline V gene sequence: CDR1 SGHTA, CDR2 FQGNSA.

The chain couples TRBV19 to TRBJ1-2; 7 bases line up with TRBD1. V lost 10 bases, J lost 4 bases, and 12 bases stayed unmatched. The germline CDR1 and CDR2 sequences are LNHDA and SQIVND (reference sequence). This CDR3 comprises 14 residues. CDR3 sequence reads: CATFDRARSYGYTF. Written as DNA, the CDR3 is TGTGCCACCTTCGACAGGGCCAGAAGCTATGGCTACACCTTC.

This chain uses TRBV7-2 with TRBJ1-2; no clear D gene. Germline CDR1 reads SGHTA; CDR2 reads FQGNSA. This CDR3 is 15 amino acids long. V lost 7 bases and J 2 bases, leaving 17 bases between the germline ends. CDR3 nucleotides: TGTGCCAGCACCCCCAGTGGAGGGATCAACTATGGCTACACCTTC. Protein product: CASTPSGGINYGYTF.

The V gene is TRBV5-3, the J gene TRBJ2-5, with 8 bases aligning to TRBD1. TRBV5-3 is an ORF, and what it does is uncertain. The V gene end was trimmed by 0 bases and the J gene end by 2 bases; junction bases not matched to a gene: 6. There are 16 residues in the CDR3. The CDR3 loop is CARSLDGTGPQETQYF. The CDR3 bases are TGTGCCAGAAGCTTGGATGGGACAGGCCCACAAGAGACCCAGTACTTC.

In DNA, the CDR3 is TGTGCCAGCACCCTGGAGGGGTCACCCCTCCACTTT. It yields the protein CASTLEGSPLHF. The genes are TRBV12-3 or TRBV12-4 and TRBJ1-6; possible D gene TRBD1, 5 bases. This CDR3 has 12 residues. V was trimmed by 7 bases and J by 10 bases, leaving 11 bases between them.

V is TRBV10-3 and J is TRBJ1-5, with D unresolved. The CDR3 length is 14 residues. Germline V gene data show CDR1 as ENHRY and CDR2 as SYGVKD. V lost 4 bases, J lost 8 bases, and 15 bases lay in between. CDR3 nucleotides: TGTGCCATCAGTGGGAGCGGGCAAAGGGAGCCCCAGCATTTT. Amino acid sequence: CAISGSGQREPQHF.

The chain couples TRBV3-1 (or the pseudogene TRBV3-2) to TRBJ1-6; tentative D call: TRBD1 (5 bases). Trimming removed 1 base from V and 7 bases from J, with 11 bases in between. The CDR3 loop spans 15 amino acids. Per germline, CDR1 LGHDT and CDR2 YNNKEL (reference sequence). The CDR3 nucleotides are TGTGCCAGCAGCCAAGGGGCGACAGTAAATTCACCCCTCCACTTT. Encoded protein: CASSQGATVNSPLHF.

The J gene is TRBJ1-1, the V gene TRBV6-5, with TRBD1 matching 8 bases. J gave up 6 bases and V 6 bases, and 12 bases lay outside the gene matches. CDR1 is MNHEY, CDR2 SVGAGI, per germline. This CDR3 is built from 15 residues. CDR3 nucleotide sequence: TGTGCCAGCAGCCTGGGACAGGCAGGTACCGCTGAAGCTTTCTTT. Its translation is CASSLGQAGTAEAFF.

The rearrangement joins TRBV28 to TRBJ1-2; 9 bases are a match to TRBD1. V lost 5 bases and J lost 7; bases outside the gene matches: 5. Germline CDR1 is MDHEN and CDR2 is SYDVKM. This CDR3 has 13 amino acids. The CDR3 region is CASSPTGGFGYTF. CDR3 in DNA: TGTGCCAGCAGTCCTACAGGGGGCTTTGGCTACACCTTC.

The rearrangement links TRBV11-2 to TRBJ1-4; 7 nucleotides match TRBD1. V shed 1 base and J 8 bases; nucleotides not matched to a gene: 4. The V gene's germline CDR1 is SGHAT and CDR2 FQNNGV. This CDR3 spans 14 amino acids. The CDR3 sequence: CASSLGQGDEKLFF. The CDR3 region has the DNA TGTGCCAGCAGCTTAGGGCAGGGGGACGAAAAACTGTTTTTT.

The rearrangement joins TRBV7-9 to TRBJ1-6; a weak D match, TRBD1 (6 bases). This CDR3 is built from 14 residues. V was clipped by 1 base and J by 7 bases, with 8 bases between them. CDR1 is SEHNR and CDR2 is FQNEAQ in the germline V gene (reference sequence). The CDR3 region has the DNA TGTGCCAGCAGCTTAGTACAGGGAAATTCACCCCTCCACTTT. Its translation: CASSLVQGNSPLHF.

The chain couples TRBV10-3 to TRBJ2-5; TRBD2 aligns across 7 bases. The germline gives CDR1 ENHRY, CDR2 SYGVKD. This CDR3 is built from 15 residues. Germline trimming cut 0 bases from V and 1 base from J; bases unmatched to any gene: 2. DNA for the CDR3: TGTGCCATCAGTGAGTCGGGAGGGAGCCAAGAGACCCAGTACTTC. The encoded protein is CAISESGGSQETQYF.

Note on this clone: Germline is not matched at one junction end, which may reflect a read error. The V gene is TRBV7-8, the J gene TRBJ1-1; the D is unclear. Germline lookup yields CDR1 SGHVS and CDR2 FQNEAQ. The CDR3 consists of 14 residues. The CDR3 DNA reads as TGTGCCAGCAGCTTCACTTCTCGCCTTACTGAGGCTTTCTTT. Protein product: CASSFTSRLTEAFF.